This TCR beta chain was identified during a study of CD8+ T cells in alopecia areata. Sample treatment: oral pan-JAK inhibitor, 5-10 mg twice daily. Peripheral blood and lesional scalp punch biopsies came from alopecia areata patients. Study findings and constraints: Clonality in the scalp and expanded CD8+ clones ranked among the top 100 were significantly decreased by tofacitinib. The study found TCR sharing across patients less clear than in mice, possibly for HLA reasons. Clonality exceeded that of normal scalp in lesional scalp, most notably in alopecia totalis/universalis.

The CDR3 spans 9 residues. In regard to this clone: What it binds is not known.

cDNA reverse transcribed from extracted RNA served as the sequencing template. The assay was immunoSEQ multiplex PCR, and TCRdb's table has in-frame clones only and misses some. The sample lists about 260,000 clones; about 62% were seen once. This rearrangement joins TRBV21-1 to TRBJ2-3; no DNA check was done on the table's D call, TRBD2. TRBV21-1 is a recognized pseudogene. The source was CD4+ T cells sorted from blood, collected at roughly week 52, from a patient treated with tofacitinib. This receptor was taken from a human donor with alopecia areata. The CDR3 region has the DNA TGTGCCAGCAGAGCGCCGCAGTATTTT. Translating it yields CASRAPQYF.